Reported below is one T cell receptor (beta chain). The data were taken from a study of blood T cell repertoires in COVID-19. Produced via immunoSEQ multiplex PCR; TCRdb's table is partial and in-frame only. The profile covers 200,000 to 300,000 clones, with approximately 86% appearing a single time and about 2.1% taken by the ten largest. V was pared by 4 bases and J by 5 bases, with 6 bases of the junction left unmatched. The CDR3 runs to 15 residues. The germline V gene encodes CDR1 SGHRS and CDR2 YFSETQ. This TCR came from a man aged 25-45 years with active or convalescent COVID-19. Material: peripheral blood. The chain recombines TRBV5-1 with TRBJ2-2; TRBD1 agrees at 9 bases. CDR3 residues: CASSRTGEGTGELFF. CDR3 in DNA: TGCGCCAGCAGCCGGACAGGGGAGGGGACCGGGGAGCTGTTTTTT.